The 25 T cell receptor beta chains reported below all come from one sample, sequenced in a study of cytomegalovirus exposure and HLA in healthy donors. Vbeta (60) and Jbeta (13) primers were used in the PCR. Using immunoSEQ multiplex PCR, the repertoire was profiled, and TCRdb retains in-frame clones only, with some absent. This repertoire shows roughly 140,000 clones, roughly 80% found once; its top ten account for over 1.3%. The specimen was PBMCs. These receptors were collected from a man aged 18 to 29 in good health and CMV-seronegative.

The chain recombines TRBV20-1 with TRBJ2-5, with D uncertain. This CDR3 is 11 amino acids long. The V end was cut by 0 bases, the J end by 4 bases, with 3 bases between. Germline-derived CDR1 and CDR2 are DFQATT and SNEGSKA (reference sequence). CDR3 sequence reads: CSARDRETQYF. In nucleotides, the CDR3 is TGCAGTGCTAGAGATCGAGAGACCCAGTACTTC.

The CDR3 is CASSYPPFF. The CDR3 DNA reads as TGTGCCAGCTCCTACCCACCCTTCTTC. V gene TRBV18 combines with J gene TRBJ2-1; D remains ambiguous. The CDR3 is made up of 9 amino acids. Trimming removed 6 bases from V and 16 bases from J, with 10 bases in between. Germline values: CDR1 KGHSH, CDR2 LQKENI. The full variable domain, with the rest looked up from reference TRBV18 and TRBJ2-1, is NAGVMQNPRHLVRRRGQEARLRCSPMKGHSHVYWYRQLPEEGLKFMVYLQKENIIDESGMPKERFSAEFPKEGPSILRIQQVVRGDSAAYFCASSYPPFFGPGTRLTVL.

The chain recombines TRBV5-1 with TRBJ2-1; 7 nucleotides line up with TRBD2. After removal of 3 bases from V and 8 bases from J, the junction contained 14 bases not matched to a gene. Germline CDR1 and CDR2: SGHRS and YFSETQ. The CDR3 consists of 16 residues. DNA of the CDR3: TGCGCCAGCAGCTCCGTGGAGGGAGGGGTTTTGGATGAGCAGTTCTTC. This encodes CASSSVEGGVLDEQFF.

This chain links TRBV10-2 with TRBJ2-7; D is perhaps TRBD2 (5 bases). Per the germline V gene, CDR1 is WSHSY and CDR2 is SAAADI. This CDR3 has 12 residues. Trimming took 4 bases from V and 7 from J, leaving 11 bases between them. CDR3 sequence reads: CASSAPQREQYF. The CDR3 DNA follows: TGCGCCAGCAGTGCACCCCAGCGGGAGCAGTACTTC.

The chain employs TRBV5-1 and TRBJ2-7; 14 positions agree with TRBD2. There are 17 residues in the CDR3. Germline loops: CDR1 SGHRS, CDR2 YFSETQ. Trimming removed 4 bases from V and 6 bases from J; junction bases left unmatched: 12. CDR3 residues: CASSVGLAGAPHAEQYF. As DNA, the CDR3 is TGCGCCAGCAGCGTGGGACTAGCGGGAGCCCCCCACGCCGAGCAGTACTTC.

This clone was counted between two and nine times. V is TRBV5-1 and J is TRBJ2-7; 7 bases are a match to TRBD1. CDR1 SGHRS and CDR2 YFSETQ come from the germline V gene. This CDR3 is built from 15 residues. Trimming at V came to 4 bases and at J to 0 bases, leaving 7 bases not matched to a gene. CDR3 in amino acids: CASSQGDSVSYEQYF. The CDR3 coding sequence is TGCGCCAGCAGCCAGGGGGACAGCGTCTCCTACGAGCAGTACTTC.

The chain joins TRBV10-3 to TRBJ2-5, with 11 bases fitting TRBD2. After removal of 6 bases from V and 1 base from J, the junction contained 7 bases not matched to a gene. The CDR3 runs 16 residues. Germline lookup yields CDR1 ENHRY and CDR2 SYGVKD. The DNA of the CDR3 is TGTGCCATCAGGGAATCGGGACTAGCGGTCCAAGAGACCCAGTACTTC. This encodes CAIRESGLAVQETQYF.

CDR3 region: CASSVGSGLYGYTF. In DNA, the CDR3 is TGTGCCAGCAGCGTAGGAAGCGGACTCTATGGCTACACCTTC. The chain has TRBV9 and TRBJ1-2; D is uncertain. The CDR3 runs 14 residues. Germline CDR1 SGDLS, CDR2 YYNGEE. V shed 0 bases and J shed 4 bases, with 10 bases lying between them.

This clone was seen once. The genes are TRBV21-1 and TRBJ2-3; the table names TRBD1, a call not compared with the DNA. TRBV21-1 is described as a pseudogene. This CDR3 contains 17 residues. This chain's CDR3 is CASSKERKQGWTDTQYF. CDR3 nucleotides: TGTGCCAGCAGCAAGGAAAGGAAACAGGGATGGACAGATACGCAGTATTTT.

The rearrangement joins TRBV5-4 to TRBJ1-1, with D maybe TRBD1 (5 bases). Trimming cost V 3 bases and J 1 base, with 16 bases left between them. This CDR3 has 16 residues. Germline assignment: CDR1 SGHNT and CDR2 YYREEE (reference sequence). The DNA of the CDR3 is TGTGCCAGCAGCTCGGGGGAGGTGGGGAAGAACACTGAAGCTTTCTTT. Translated: CASSSGEVGKNTEAFF.

The chain combines TRBV28 with TRBJ2-7; weak D call: TRBD2 (7 bases). Deletions cut 5 bases from V and 7 bases from J, with 21 bases between. The CDR3 totals 15 residues. Germline CDR1 and CDR2: MDHEN and SYDVKM. CDR3 bases: TGTGCCAGCAGTCCCCCCTGGGCGGGGGCGCTTGAGCAGTACTTC. Translating gives CASSPPWAGALEQYF.

The rearrangement links TRBV2 to TRBJ1-2, with D perhaps TRBD1 (6 bases). Per germline, CDR1 SNHLY and CDR2 FYNNEI. Trimming stripped 2 bases from V and 10 bases from J, with 11 bases between. This CDR3 has 12 amino acids. CDR3 sequence (DNA): TGTGCCAGCAGTGAAAGGGACACCCACTACACCTTC. This sequence encodes CASSERDTHYTF. The whole variable domain, remainder taken from reference TRBV2 and TRBJ1-2, is EPEVTQTPSHQVTQMGQEVILRCVPISNHLYFYWYRQILGQKVEFLVSFYNNEISEKSEIFDDQFSVERPDGSNFTLKIRSTKLEDSAMYFCASSERDTHYTFGSGTRLTVV.

The chain carries TRBV19 and TRBJ2-1; possibly TRBD2 for D (6 bases). The CDR3 totals 15 residues. V was clipped by 10 bases and J by 6 bases, with 22 bases between them. Germline assignment: CDR1 LNHDA and CDR2 SQIVND (reference sequence). The CDR3 sequence is CATRYRDPGGNEQFF. The CDR3 DNA follows: TGTGCCACCAGGTATCGAGACCCCGGGGGCAATGAGCAGTTCTTC.

This clone was observed a few times. The chain combines TRBV30 with TRBJ2-7; 9 bases match TRBD1. Per the germline V gene, CDR1 is GTSNPN and CDR2 is SVGIG (reference sequence). V was pared by 0 bases and J by 4 bases, with 4 bases of the junction left unmatched. The CDR3 is 14 residues long. In DNA, the CDR3 is TGTGCCTGGAGTGTATCGGGACAGGGATACGAGCAGTACTTC. Translated: CAWSVSGQGYEQYF.

The gene calls are TRBV10-3 and TRBJ2-5; TRBD2 matches 11 bases. Germline V gene data show CDR1 as ENHRY and CDR2 as SYGVKD. Trimming at V came to 0 bases and at J to 11 bases, leaving 8 bases not matched to a gene. This CDR3 has 15 amino acids. This CDR3 reads CAISESEDSGREQYF. For the CDR3, the DNA is TGTGCCATCAGTGAGTCGGAGGATAGCGGGAGGGAGCAGTACTTC.

The chain uses TRBV6-1 and TRBJ2-3; 10 positions agree with TRBD1. Germline CDR1 MNHNS, CDR2 SASEGT. Trimming cost V 1 base and J 2 bases; bases outside gene matches: 0. The CDR3 consists of 15 residues. CDR3 coding DNA: TGTGCCAGCAGTGAAGGACAGGGGGCCACAGATACGCAGTATTTT. Protein sequence: CASSEGQGATDTQYF.

V usage is TRBV30 and J usage is TRBJ2-5; tentative D call: TRBD1 (5 bases). The CDR3 contains 14 residues. V dropped 0 bases and J dropped 9 bases, with 17 bases sitting between them. Looked up from germline, CDR1 is GTSNPN and CDR2 is SVGIG (reference sequence). In DNA, the CDR3 is TGTGCCTGGAGTGTAGAGAGGCGGACACCCTCCCAGTACTTC. This translates into CAWSVERRTPSQYF.

The count of this clone is one. This chain joins TRBV19 and TRBJ2-7, with 10 positions matching TRBD2. This CDR3 has 17 amino acids. Germline V gives CDR1 LNHDA, CDR2 SQIVND (reference sequence). V lost 3 bases, J lost 2 bases, and 10 bases stayed unmatched. The CDR3 here is CASSIEGSSGGTYEQYF. CDR3 nucleotides: TGTGCCAGTAGTATCGAGGGATCTAGCGGGGGAACCTACGAGCAGTACTTC.

The chain has TRBV28 and TRBJ2-1, with a tentative D call TRBD2 (6 bases). Deletions cut 5 bases from V and 2 bases from J, with 13 bases between. The CDR3 extends over 15 amino acids. Germline loops: CDR1 MDHEN, CDR2 SYDVKM. The CDR3 is CASSSPGLAYNEQFF. The CDR3 DNA is TGTGCCAGCAGTAGTCCGGGACTCGCCTACAATGAGCAGTTCTTC.

This clone showed up many times. The genes are TRBV4-3 and TRBJ2-7; D unclear. The CDR3 spans 15 residues. V lost 0 bases and J 2 bases, leaving 11 bases between the germline ends. From germline, CDR1 is LGHNA and CDR2 YSLEER. Written as DNA, the CDR3 is TGCGCCAGCAGCCAAGAAAACTTCCCTACCTACGAGCAGTACTTC. Amino acids: CASSQENFPTYEQYF.

As DNA, the CDR3 is TGTGCCAGCACCAAGAACAGTGGAGGCTACGAGCAGTACTTC. Its translation is CASTKNSGGYEQYF. The chain carries TRBV2 and TRBJ2-7; weak D call: TRBD2 (5 bases). Trimming stripped 7 bases from V and 3 bases from J, with 16 bases between. CDR3 length equals 14 residues. Germline V gives CDR1 SNHLY, CDR2 FYNNEI.

This clone was seen only a few times. V is TRBV27 and J is TRBJ2-3; 8 nucleotides agree with TRBD2. Germline V gene sequence: CDR1 MNHEY, CDR2 SMNVEV (reference sequence). The CDR3 is made up of 14 amino acids. V dropped 6 bases and J dropped 4; count of bases not matched to a gene: 6. The DNA for the CDR3 is TGTGCCAGCAGAAGAGCGGGAGCGGCAGATACGCAGTATTTT. Residues: CASRRAGAADTQYF.

V and J are TRBV10-2 and TRBJ1-4; 7 bases map to TRBD1. The CDR3 runs to 21 residues. Trimming took 6 bases from V and 0 from J; bases not matched to a gene: 22. Germline lookup yields CDR1 WSHSY and CDR2 SAAADI. This CDR3 reads CASRIRYRGGLRGATNEKLFF. DNA of the CDR3: TGCGCCAGCAGAATACGTTACAGGGGAGGATTACGTGGGGCAACTAATGAAAAACTGTTTTTT.

Points on this clone: One end of the junction varies from germline; a read error may be responsible. This sequence joins TRBV5-5 and TRBJ2-7; 7 bases match TRBD2. The length of the CDR3 is 10 residues. Germline V gene lookup returns CDR1 SGHKS and CDR2 YYEKEE (reference sequence). The CDR3 sequence is CCSGFYEQYF. CDR3 in DNA: TGCTGTAGCGGGTTCTACGAGCAGTACTTC.

This clone came up a few times. V usage is TRBV7-2 and J usage is TRBJ1-1; D is unresolved. V lost 5 bases to trimming and J lost 1 base, with 11 bases between them. The CDR3 is 14 amino acids. Germline V lookup: CDR1 SGHTA, CDR2 FQGNSA. CDR3 bases: TGTGCCAGCAGCCCCCTCGGAGGGAACACTGAAGCTTTCTTT. Translation gives CASSPLGGNTEAFF.